This passage covers 25 T cell receptor beta chains from one sample sequenced in a study of blood T cell repertoires in COVID-19. Assay: immunoSEQ multiplex PCR; the TCRdb copy retains only in-frame clones and omits some. This sample has 90,000 to 150,000 clones, with approximately 87% found just once. Material for sequencing was peripheral blood. The receptors here all came from a woman in her 50s with acute or convalescent COVID-19.

This clone was recorded at least ten times. This chain's CDR3 is CASSLPTGWEQYF. As DNA, the CDR3 is TGTGCCAGCAGCTTACCGACGGGTTGGGAGCAGTACTTC. This rearrangement joins TRBV7-9 to TRBJ2-7; D is undetermined. This CDR3 spans 13 amino acids. V was clipped by 2 bases and J by 7 bases, with 12 bases between them. CDR1 is SEHNR, CDR2 FQNEAQ, per germline (reference sequence). The entire variable domain, with the rest obtained from reference TRBV7-9 and TRBJ2-7, is as follows: DTGVSQNPRHKITKRGQNVTFRCDPISEHNRLYWYRQTLGQGPEFLTYFQNEAQLEKSRLLSDRFSAERPKGSFSTLEIQRTEQGDSAMYLCASSLPTGWEQYFGPGTRLTVT.

This chain joins TRBV9 and TRBJ2-6; 9 nucleotides line up with TRBD1. With V trimmed by 4 bases and J by 4 bases, 18 bases remained unmatched. There are 20 residues in the CDR3. CDR1 is SGDLS and CDR2 is YYNGEE in the germline V gene. The DNA of the CDR3 is TGTGCCAGCAGCCCATCGAACCAACGGGACAGGGTAACCGGGGCCAACGTCCTGACTTTC. Amino acid sequence: CASSPSNQRDRVTGANVLTF.

This clone showed up just a few times. The V call is TRBV14, the J call TRBJ2-7, with 13 positions matching TRBD2. This CDR3 has 16 residues. The V gene end was trimmed by 4 bases and the J gene end by 6 bases; junction bases not matched to a gene: 9. Germline assignment: CDR1 SGHDN and CDR2 FVKESK. This CDR3 is CASSPRPGLAGTEQYF. The CDR3 region has the DNA TGTGCCAGCAGCCCCAGGCCGGGACTAGCGGGGACCGAGCAGTACTTC. Full variable domain (outside the CDR3, taken from reference TRBV14 and TRBJ2-7): EAGVTQFPSHSVIEKGQTVTLRCDPISGHDNLYWYRRVMGKEIKFLLHFVKESKQDESGMPNNRFLAERTGGTYSTLKVQPAELEDSGVYFCASSPRPGLAGTEQYFGPGTRLTVT.

V is TRBV10-2 and J is TRBJ2-5, with 9 positions matching TRBD2. The length of the CDR3 is 14 residues. J lost 9 bases, V lost 4 bases, and 9 bases had no gene match. The germline CDR1 and CDR2 sequences are WSHSY and SAAADI. In DNA, the CDR3 is TGCGCCAGCAGTGGACTAGCGGACTTTCGGGCCCAGTACTTC. It codes for CASSGLADFRAQYF.

This CDR3 is CASRIDRAGEKLFF. The CDR3 DNA is TGCGCCAGCCGGATCGACAGGGCGGGTGAAAAACTGTTTTTT. The V and J genes are TRBV5-1 and TRBJ1-4; TRBD1 aligns across 7 bases. The CDR3 has 14 residues. The trim removed 7 bases at V and 7 bases at J, leaving 10 bases unmatched. CDR1 SGHRS and CDR2 YFSETQ come from the germline V gene.

The rearrangement joins TRBV29-1 to TRBJ2-5; a weak D match, TRBD1 (6 bases). CDR3 length: 11 amino acids. Germline-derived CDR1 and CDR2 are SQVTM and ANQGSEA. Trimming took 7 bases from V and 2 from J, leaving 8 bases between them. CDR3 sequence reads: CSGQAQETQYF. The CDR3 nucleotides read TGCAGCGGACAGGCGCAAGAGACCCAGTACTTC.

The chain uses TRBV6-5 and TRBJ1-4; D gene uncertain. V lost 8 bases, J lost 8 bases, and 15 bases lay in between. Germline CDR1 MNHEY, CDR2 SVGAGI. The CDR3 is made up of 13 amino acids. The CDR3 sequence is CASVRTAEEKLFF. For the CDR3, the DNA is TGTGCCAGCGTCAGGACTGCGGAGGAAAAACTGTTTTTT.

CDR3 DNA: TGTGCCAGCAGTTACTCCGGGACAGGTTTGTTCTTC. It yields the protein CASSYSGTGLFF. This rearrangement joins TRBV6-5 to TRBJ2-1, with 8 bases fitting TRBD1. This CDR3 has 12 amino acids. Trimming took 0 bases from V and 15 from J; bases not matched to a gene: 4. Per the germline V gene, CDR1 is MNHEY and CDR2 is SVGAGI.

This chain connects TRBV5-1 to TRBJ1-1; no definite D call. V dropped 1 base and J dropped 0 bases, with 4 bases sitting between them. Germline CDR1 and CDR2: SGHRS and YFSETQ. The CDR3 consists of 13 residues. The CDR3 nucleotides are TGCGCCAGCAGCTTGCAGATGAACACTGAAGCTTTCTTT. Its protein product is CASSLQMNTEAFF.

This sequence joins TRBV10-3 and TRBJ1-1; D might be TRBD1 (6 bases). Germline V gene lookup returns CDR1 ENHRY and CDR2 SYGVKD. Deletions cut 3 bases from V and 5 bases from J, with 16 bases between. The CDR3 extends over 15 amino acids. The CDR3 sequence is CAISEREFRGTEAFF. CDR3 sequence (DNA): TGTGCCATCAGTGAAAGGGAATTCAGGGGAACTGAAGCTTTCTTT.

A few counts support this clone. The chain carries TRBV5-1 and TRBJ1-1; possibly TRBD1 for D (6 bases). The CDR3 totals 13 residues. Trimming removed 0 bases at V and 4 bases at J, with 7 bases between. Germline V gene lookup returns CDR1 SGHRS and CDR2 YFSETQ. The CDR3: CASSLGGGTEAFF. In DNA form, the CDR3 reads TGCGCCAGCAGCTTGGGAGGGGGCACTGAAGCTTTCTTT. Looking up the rest from reference TRBV5-1 and TRBJ1-1 gives the full variable domain: KAGVTQTPRYLIKTRGQQVTLSCSPISGHRSVSWYQQTPGQGLQFLFEYFSETQRNKGNFPGRFSGRQFSNSRSEMNVSTLELGDSALYLCASSLGGGTEAFFGQGTRLTVV.

The V and J genes are TRBV30 and TRBJ1-2; a weak D match, TRBD1 (6 bases). Between the trimmed V and J ends, which lost 1 base and 2 bases, there was a span of 11 bases. The CDR3 spans 14 residues. CDR1 GTSNPN and CDR2 SVGIG come from the germline V gene (reference sequence). The CDR3 DNA sequence: TGTGCCTGGAGTGAAGAGGGGGTGAACTATGGCTACACCTTC. It codes for CAWSEEGVNYGYTF.

This clone was seen a handful of times. Additional DNA sequences in this sample encode the identical CDR3. The V and J genes are TRBV5-1 and TRBJ2-7; perhaps TRBD1 as D (6 bases). Germline V gives CDR1 SGHRS, CDR2 YFSETQ. The CDR3 is 13 residues long. Trimming removed 3 bases from V and 4 bases from J, with 11 bases in between. For the CDR3, the DNA is TGCGCCAGCAGCTGGGACAAGGCATACGAGCAGTACTTC. Translation gives CASSWDKAYEQYF.

This clone was recorded only once. The chain couples TRBV6-5 to TRBJ2-3; weak D call: TRBD2 (5 bases). Germline V CDR1 and CDR2: MNHEY, SVGAGI. This CDR3 has 14 residues. Between the trimmed V and J ends, which lost 7 bases and 0 bases, there was a span of 11 bases. The CDR3 spells CASIYLASTDTQYF. In DNA form, the CDR3 reads TGTGCCAGCATCTACCTAGCTAGCACAGATACGCAGTATTTT.

V is TRBV4-3 and J is TRBJ2-7, with 11 bases fitting TRBD1. The V and J ends lost 4 bases and 3 bases, in that order; junction bases with no gene match: 5. Germline V gives CDR1 LGHNA, CDR2 YSLEER. This CDR3 is 15 amino acids long. CDR3 region: CASSPGTGGNYEQYF. As DNA, the CDR3 is TGCGCCAGCAGCCCCGGGACAGGGGGTAACTACGAGCAGTACTTC.

This sequence joins TRBV10-3 and TRBJ2-2; 7 bases are shared with TRBD1. Germline assignment: CDR1 ENHRY and CDR2 SYGVKD. Trimming removed 6 bases from V and 6 bases from J; junction bases left unmatched: 4. The CDR3 loop spans 13 amino acids. CDR3 sequence: CAIRGDRAGELFF. In nucleotides, the CDR3 is TGTGCCATCAGAGGCGACAGGGCCGGGGAGCTGTTTTTT.

The V gene is TRBV11-3, the J gene TRBJ1-5, with D possibly matching TRBD1 (5 bases). The CDR3 is 17 amino acids. In germline, CDR1 is SGHNT, CDR2 YENEEA. V dropped 0 bases and J dropped 4 bases, with 16 bases sitting between them. The CDR3 spells CASSLECPLGGNQPQHF. The DNA for the CDR3 is TGTGCCAGCAGCTTAGAATGTCCGCTGGGGGGAAATCAGCCCCAGCATTTT.

V and J are TRBV19 and TRBJ1-1; 12 nucleotides match TRBD1. V was pared by 10 bases and J by 7 bases, with 10 bases of the junction left unmatched. The germline gives CDR1 LNHDA, CDR2 SQIVND (reference sequence). This CDR3 contains 14 residues. This CDR3 reads CATRGTGGGGEAFF. The CDR3 DNA reads as TGTGCCACCCGCGGGACAGGGGGCGGTGGTGAAGCTTTCTTT.

This chain joins TRBV11-2 and TRBJ1-6; no clear D gene. The germline V gene encodes CDR1 SGHAT and CDR2 FQNNGV. The CDR3 length is 15 residues. Trimming left V 1 base short and J 6 bases short, with 10 bases between. The CDR3 reads CASSLVGRGNSPLHF. The CDR3 DNA reads as TGTGCCAGCAGCTTAGTCGGGAGAGGTAATTCACCCCTCCACTTT.

This sequence joins TRBV6-5 and TRBJ1-3; 8 nucleotides match TRBD1. CDR1 and CDR2 from the germline V gene are MNHEY and SVGAGI. This CDR3 spans 14 amino acids. The V gene end was trimmed by 9 bases and the J gene end by 4 bases; junction bases not matched to a gene: 8. The CDR3 nucleotides read TGTGCCAGTCGCAGACAGGGGACGGGAAACACCATATATTTT. It codes for CASRRQGTGNTIYF.

For this clone: The sample carries other DNA sequences with the same CDR3. This chain connects TRBV6-2 or TRBV6-3 to TRBJ1-5; D is unresolved. In germline, CDR1 is MNHEY, CDR2 SVGEGT. Trimming took 0 bases from V and 4 from J, leaving 10 bases between them. The CDR3 covers 15 residues. The DNA of the CDR3 is TGTGCCAGCAGTTACTCGTCCGGGTATAATCAGCCCCAGCATTTT. This encodes CASSYSSGYNQPQHF.

The J gene is TRBJ2-7, the V gene TRBV29-1; 12 nucleotides line up with TRBD1. CDR1 is SQVTM, CDR2 ANQGSEA, per germline. This CDR3 contains 15 residues. The V gene end was trimmed by 3 bases and the J gene end by 4 bases; junction bases not matched to a gene: 7. In DNA form, the CDR3 reads TGCAGCGTTGATTTACCGGGACAGGGGGCGTACGAGCAGTACTTC. This codes for CSVDLPGQGAYEQYF.

About this clone: Other DNA sequences in this sample translate to the same CDR3. The chain uses TRBV4-3 and TRBJ1-2; 8 bases match TRBD1. The CDR3 consists of 14 residues. V was clipped by 4 bases and J by 2 bases; unmatched bases: 3. Germline V CDR1 and CDR2: LGHNA, YSLEER. The CDR3 loop is CASSPDRANYGYTF. As DNA, the CDR3 is TGCGCCAGCAGCCCGGACAGGGCAAACTATGGCTACACCTTC.

The V and J genes are TRBV3-1 (or the pseudogene TRBV3-2) and TRBJ2-7; TRBD2 matches at 8 bases. Unmatched junction bases numbered 3, after V lost 2 bases and J lost 0 bases. There are 15 residues in the CDR3. The germline gives CDR1 LGHDT, CDR2 YNNKEL (reference sequence). The CDR3 is CASSQSSGYSYEQYF. The CDR3 DNA reads as TGTGCCAGCAGCCAATCTAGCGGGTACTCCTACGAGCAGTACTTC.

The gene calls are TRBV7-9 and TRBJ1-2; D uncertain. Germline V gives CDR1 SEHNR, CDR2 FQNEAQ (reference sequence). The V gene lost 10 bases and the J gene lost 5 bases, with 8 bases spanning the gap. This CDR3 comprises 10 residues. The CDR3: CAIRSYGYTF. The CDR3 coding sequence is TGTGCCATCCGTTCTTATGGCTACACCTTC.